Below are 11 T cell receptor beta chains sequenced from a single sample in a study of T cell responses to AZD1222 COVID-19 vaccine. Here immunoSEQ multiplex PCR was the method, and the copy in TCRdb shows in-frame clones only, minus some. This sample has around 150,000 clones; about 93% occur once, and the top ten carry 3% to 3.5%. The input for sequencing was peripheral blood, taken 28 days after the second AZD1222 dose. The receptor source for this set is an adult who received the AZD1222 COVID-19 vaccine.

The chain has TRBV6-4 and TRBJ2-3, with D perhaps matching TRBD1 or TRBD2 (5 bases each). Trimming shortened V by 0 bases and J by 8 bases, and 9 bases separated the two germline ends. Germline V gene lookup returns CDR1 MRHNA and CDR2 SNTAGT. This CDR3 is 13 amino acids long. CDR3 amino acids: CASSDSFGGTQYF. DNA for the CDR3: TGTGCCAGCAGTGACTCATTTGGGGGTACGCAGTATTTT.

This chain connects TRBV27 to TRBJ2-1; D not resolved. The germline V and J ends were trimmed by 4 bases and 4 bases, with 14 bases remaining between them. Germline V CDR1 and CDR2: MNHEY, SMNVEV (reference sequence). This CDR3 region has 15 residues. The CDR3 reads CASSSQAGLYNEQFF. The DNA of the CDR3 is TGTGCCAGCAGTTCCCAGGCTGGCCTTTACAATGAGCAGTTCTTC.

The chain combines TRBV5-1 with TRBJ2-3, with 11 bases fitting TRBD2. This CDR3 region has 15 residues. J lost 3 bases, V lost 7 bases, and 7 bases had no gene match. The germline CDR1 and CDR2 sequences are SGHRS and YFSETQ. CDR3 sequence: CASVTSGGGTDTQYF. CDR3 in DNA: TGCGCCAGCGTCACTAGCGGGGGAGGTACAGATACGCAGTATTTT.

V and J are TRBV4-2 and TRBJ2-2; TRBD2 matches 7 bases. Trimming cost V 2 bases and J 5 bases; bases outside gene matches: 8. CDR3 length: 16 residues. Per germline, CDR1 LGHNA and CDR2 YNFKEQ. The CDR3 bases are TGTGCCAGCAGCCAACAAGCGGGATGGGCTACCGGGGAGCTGTTTTTT. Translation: CASSQQAGWATGELFF.

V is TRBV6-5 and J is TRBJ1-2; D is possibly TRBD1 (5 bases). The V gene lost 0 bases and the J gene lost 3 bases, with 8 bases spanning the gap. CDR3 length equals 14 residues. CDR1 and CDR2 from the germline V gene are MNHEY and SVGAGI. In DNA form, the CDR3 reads TGTGCCAGCAGTTACTCGCCAGGGTACTATGGCTACACCTTC. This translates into CASSYSPGYYGYTF.

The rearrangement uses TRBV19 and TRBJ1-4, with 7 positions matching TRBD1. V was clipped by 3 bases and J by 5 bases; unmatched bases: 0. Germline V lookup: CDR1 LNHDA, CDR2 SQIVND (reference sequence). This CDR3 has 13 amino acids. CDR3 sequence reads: CASSIRGNEKLFF. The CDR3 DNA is TGTGCCAGTAGTATCAGGGGGAATGAAAAACTGTTTTTT.

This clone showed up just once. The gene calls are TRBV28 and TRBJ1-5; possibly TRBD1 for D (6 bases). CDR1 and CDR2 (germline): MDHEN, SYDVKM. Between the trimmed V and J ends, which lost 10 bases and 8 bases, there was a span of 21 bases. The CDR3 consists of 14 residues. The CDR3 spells CATIPGTRGKPQHF. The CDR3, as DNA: TGTGCCACCATACCAGGGACCAGGGGAAAGCCCCAGCATTTT.

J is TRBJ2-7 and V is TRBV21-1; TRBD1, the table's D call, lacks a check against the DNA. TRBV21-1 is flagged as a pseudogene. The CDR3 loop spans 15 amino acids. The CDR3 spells CASSKSKGQPHEQYF. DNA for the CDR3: TGTGCCAGCAGCAAGTCCAAGGGGCAGCCCCACGAGCAGTACTTC.

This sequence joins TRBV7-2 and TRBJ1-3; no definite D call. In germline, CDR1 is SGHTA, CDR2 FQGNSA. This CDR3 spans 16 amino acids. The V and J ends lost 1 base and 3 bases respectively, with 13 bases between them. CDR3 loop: CASSLVSGKNGNTIYF. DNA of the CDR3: TGTGCCAGCAGCTTAGTAAGCGGGAAAAATGGAAACACCATATATTTT.

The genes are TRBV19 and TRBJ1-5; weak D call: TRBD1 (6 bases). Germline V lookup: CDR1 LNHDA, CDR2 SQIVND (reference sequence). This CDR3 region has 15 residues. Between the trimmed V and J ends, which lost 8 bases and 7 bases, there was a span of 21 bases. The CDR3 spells CASRHRDTFLQPQHF. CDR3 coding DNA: TGTGCCAGTCGGCACAGGGATACTTTTTTGCAGCCCCAGCATTTT.

For the CDR3, the DNA is TGCAGCGTCCGGGACAGGGGGCCCTGGGGCTACACCTTC. Protein product: CSVRDRGPWGYTF. This chain links TRBV29-1 with TRBJ1-2, with 12 bases fitting TRBD1. J gave up 8 bases and V 6 bases, and 7 bases lay outside the gene matches. Germline lookup yields CDR1 SQVTM and CDR2 ANQGSEA. This CDR3 comprises 13 residues.